Below are 12 T cell receptor beta chains sequenced from a single sample in a study of shared clonotypes between healthy human individuals. The data were produced by immunoSEQ multiplex PCR, yet TCRdb's version contains in-frame clones alone and is incomplete. The sample lists millions of clones; 85% to 95% were seen once. CD45RO-negative CD8 cells positively selected for CCR7 made up the naive population, which excluded terminally differentiated effector memory CD45RA+ cells. The specimen sequenced was naive CD8+ T cells from PBMCs. These receptors were taken from a man in his late teens or twenties in good health. Some clones in this sample may be carry-over from other donors' samples.

The chain uses TRBV7-9 and TRBJ2-1, with D possibly being TRBD1 (6 bases). Trimming took off 5 bases at V and 6 bases at J, with 14 bases between the two ends. The CDR3 consists of 14 residues. The germline V gene has CDR1 SEHNR and CDR2 FQNEAQ (reference sequence). CDR3 nucleotides: TGTGCCAGCAGCCAGGGGCAGTGGGTCAATGAGCAGTTCTTC. The encoded protein is CASSQGQWVNEQFF.

V gene TRBV5-1 combines with J gene TRBJ2-1, with 11 bases matching TRBD2. Losses at the gene ends were 3 bases for V and 8 bases for J; bases not matched to a gene: 7. Per the germline V gene, CDR1 is SGHRS and CDR2 is YFSETQ. This CDR3 spans 15 amino acids. CDR3 protein: CASSSIAGGVHEQFF. DNA for the CDR3: TGCGCCAGCAGCTCAATAGCGGGAGGGGTCCATGAGCAGTTCTTC.

The J gene is TRBJ1-5, the V gene TRBV7-9, with D maybe TRBD1 (5 bases). Germline V gene lookup returns CDR1 SEHNR and CDR2 FQNEAQ (reference sequence). The length of the CDR3 is 15 residues. V was trimmed by 3 bases and J by 3 bases, leaving 12 bases between them. The CDR3 DNA reads as TGTGCCAGCAGCTTTGGGTGGGGCTCCAATCAGCCCCAGCATTTT. This codes for CASSFGWGSNQPQHF.

The chain has TRBV19 and TRBJ1-5; D perhaps matches TRBD1 (5 bases). The CDR3 contains 15 residues. The V end lost 4 bases, the J end lost 0 bases, and 10 bases lay between the germline ends. Germline V gives CDR1 LNHDA, CDR2 SQIVND (reference sequence). The CDR3 sequence: CASSRDPYSNQPQHF. CDR3 coding DNA: TGTGCCAGTAGTAGGGACCCGTATAGCAATCAGCCCCAGCATTTT.

This chain connects TRBV7-9 to TRBJ1-2; 7 nucleotides agree with TRBD1. J gave up 4 bases and V 5 bases, and 7 bases lay outside the gene matches. The CDR3 contains 14 residues. CDR1 SEHNR and CDR2 FQNEAQ come from the germline V gene (reference sequence). The CDR3: CASSPPGTVYGYTF. CDR3 nucleotide sequence: TGTGCCAGCAGCCCCCCCGGGACAGTCTATGGCTACACCTTC.

V gene TRBV9 combines with J gene TRBJ2-3, with 12 bases matching TRBD2. Germline assignment: CDR1 SGDLS and CDR2 YYNGEE. CDR3 length: 17 residues. Trimming at V came to 4 bases and at J to 0 bases, leaving 6 bases not matched to a gene. DNA for the CDR3: TGTGCCAGCAGCAAAACCGGGACTAGCGGGAGCACAGATACGCAGTATTTT. Translated: CASSKTGTSGSTDTQYF.

This chain joins TRBV5-4 and TRBJ1-3; possible D gene TRBD1, 5 bases. The CDR3 covers 17 residues. V was cut by 10 bases and J by 2 bases, with 25 bases left in between. CDR1 and CDR2 from the germline V gene are SGHNT and YYREEE (reference sequence). This CDR3 reads CASHSGAVGSAGNTIYF. CDR3 nucleotides: TGTGCCTCACACAGCGGGGCCGTAGGCTCCGCTGGAAACACCATATATTTT.

V is TRBV11-2 and J is TRBJ1-1, with D possibly TRBD1 on 6 matching bases. This CDR3 is built from 16 residues. Per the germline V gene, CDR1 is SGHAT and CDR2 is FQNNGV. With 2 bases removed from V and 4 bases from J, the gap between germline ends came to 17 bases. The CDR3 is CASSLWSGGLGTEAFF. DNA of the CDR3: TGTGCCAGCAGCTTATGGTCTGGGGGCCTGGGCACTGAAGCTTTCTTT.

The chain has TRBV11-2 and TRBJ2-3, with 13 bases that match TRBD2. This CDR3 has 17 residues. J was trimmed by 4 bases and V by 5 bases; bases with no gene match: 9. Germline CDR1 and CDR2: SGHAT and FQNNGV. CDR3 protein: CASSRTSGRAVADTQYF. The DNA for the CDR3 is TGTGCCAGCAGCCGAACTAGCGGGAGGGCCGTTGCAGATACGCAGTATTTT.

This clone was detected once. V usage is TRBV28 and J usage is TRBJ2-2; 11 bases line up with TRBD2. This CDR3 is built from 16 residues. The trim removed 5 bases at V and 8 bases at J, leaving 10 bases unmatched. The germline V gene has CDR1 MDHEN and CDR2 SYDVKM. CDR3 coding DNA: TGTGCCAGCAGTACCGGGACTAGCGGTGTCGAGGGGGAGCTGTTTTTT. Amino acids: CASSTGTSGVEGELFF.

This clone was seen just once. In the same sample, other DNA sequences code for this CDR3. This sequence joins TRBV9 and TRBJ2-3, with a tentative D call TRBD2 (6 bases). Germline V CDR1 and CDR2: SGDLS, YYNGEE. With 4 bases removed from V and 6 bases from J, the gap between germline ends came to 9 bases. CDR3 length: 12 amino acids. CDR3 nucleotides: TGTGCCAGCAGCCCACGGGGGGATACGCAGTATTTT. It codes for CASSPRGDTQYF. Filled out from reference TRBV9 and TRBJ2-3, the complete variable domain reads DSGVTQTPKHLITATGQRVTLRCSPRSGDLSVYWYQQSLDQGLQFLIQYYNGEERAKGNILERFSAQQFPDLHSELNLSSLELGDSALYFCASSPRGDTQYFGPGTRLTVL.

The chain recombines TRBV5-5 with TRBJ1-5; a possible D gene is TRBD1 (6 bases). The CDR3 contains 17 residues. The germline V gene encodes CDR1 SGHKS and CDR2 YYEKEE (reference sequence). V dropped 5 bases and J dropped 3 bases, with 21 bases sitting between them. In DNA form, the CDR3 reads TGTGCCAGCAGTCCCCGTGGGGGCCCACCAATCAATCAGCCCCAGCATTTT. It specifies CASSPRGGPPINQPQHF.